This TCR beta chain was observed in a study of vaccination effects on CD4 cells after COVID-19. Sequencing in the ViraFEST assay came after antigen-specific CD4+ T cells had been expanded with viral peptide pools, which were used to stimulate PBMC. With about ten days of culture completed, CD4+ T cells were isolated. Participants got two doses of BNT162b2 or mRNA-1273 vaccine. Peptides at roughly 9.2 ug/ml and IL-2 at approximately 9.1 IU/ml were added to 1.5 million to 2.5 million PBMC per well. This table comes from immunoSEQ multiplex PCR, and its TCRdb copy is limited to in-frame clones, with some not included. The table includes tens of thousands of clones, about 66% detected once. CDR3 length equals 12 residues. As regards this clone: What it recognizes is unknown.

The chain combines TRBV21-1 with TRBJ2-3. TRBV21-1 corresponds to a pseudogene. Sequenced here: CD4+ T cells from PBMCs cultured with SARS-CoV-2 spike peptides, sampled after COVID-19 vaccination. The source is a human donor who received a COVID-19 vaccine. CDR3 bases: TGTGCCAGCAGCAGCATCGGAAATACGCAGTATTTT. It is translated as CASSSIGNTQYF.